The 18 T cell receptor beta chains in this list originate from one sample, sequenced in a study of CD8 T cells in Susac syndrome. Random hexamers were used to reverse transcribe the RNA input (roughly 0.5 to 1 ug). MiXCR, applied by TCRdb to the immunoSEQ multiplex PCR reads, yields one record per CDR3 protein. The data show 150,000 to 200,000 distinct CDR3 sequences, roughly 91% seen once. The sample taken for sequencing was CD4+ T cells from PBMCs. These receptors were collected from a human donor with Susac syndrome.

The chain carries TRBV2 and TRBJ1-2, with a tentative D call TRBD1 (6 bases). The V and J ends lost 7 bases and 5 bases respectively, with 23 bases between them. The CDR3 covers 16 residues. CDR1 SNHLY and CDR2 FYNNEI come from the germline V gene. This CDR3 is CASTPRGQRSPYGYTF. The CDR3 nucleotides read TGTGCCAGCACACCTCGGGGACAACGAAGCCCTTATGGCTACACCTTC.

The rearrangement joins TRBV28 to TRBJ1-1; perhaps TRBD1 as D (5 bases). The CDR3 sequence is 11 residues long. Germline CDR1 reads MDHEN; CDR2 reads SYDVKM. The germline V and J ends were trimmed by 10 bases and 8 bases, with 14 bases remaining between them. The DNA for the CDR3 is TGTGCCACCTCTTCAAACAGGGAAGCTTTCTTT. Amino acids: CATSSNREAFF.

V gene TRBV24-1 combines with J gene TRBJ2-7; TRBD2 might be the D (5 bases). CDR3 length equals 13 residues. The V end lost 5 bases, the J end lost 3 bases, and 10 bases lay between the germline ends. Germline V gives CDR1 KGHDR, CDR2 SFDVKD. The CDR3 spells CATSGGSNYEQYF. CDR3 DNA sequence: TGTGCCACCAGTGGAGGGTCCAACTACGAGCAGTACTTC.

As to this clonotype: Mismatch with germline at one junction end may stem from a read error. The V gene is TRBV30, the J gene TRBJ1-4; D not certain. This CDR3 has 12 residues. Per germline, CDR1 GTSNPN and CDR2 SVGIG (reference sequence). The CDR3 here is CACRRPNEKLLF. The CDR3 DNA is TGTGCCTGCCGGCGGCCTAATGAAAAACTGCTTTTT. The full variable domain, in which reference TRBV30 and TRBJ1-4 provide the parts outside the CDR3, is SQTIHQWPATLVQPVGSPLSLECTVEGTSNPNLYWYRQAAGRGLQLLFYSVGIGQISSEVPQNLSASRPQDRQFILSSKKLLLSDSGFYLCACRRPNEKLLFGSGTQLSVL.

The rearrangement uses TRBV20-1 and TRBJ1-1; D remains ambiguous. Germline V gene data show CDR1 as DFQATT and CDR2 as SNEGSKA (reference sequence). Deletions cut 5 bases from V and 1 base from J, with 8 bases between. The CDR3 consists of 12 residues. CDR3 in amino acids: CSALDQNTEAFF. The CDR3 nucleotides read TGCAGTGCTTTGGACCAGAACACTGAAGCTTTCTTT.

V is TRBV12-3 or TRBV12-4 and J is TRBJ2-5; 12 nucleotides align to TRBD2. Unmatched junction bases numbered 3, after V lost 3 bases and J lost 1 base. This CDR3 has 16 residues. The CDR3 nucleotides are TGTGCCAGCAGTTTGGGGACTAGCGGGTTCCAAGAGACCCAGTACTTC. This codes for CASSLGTSGFQETQYF.

The CDR3: CASSSPGTVNEKLFF. CDR3 coding DNA: TGTGCCAGCAGTTCTCCCGGGACAGTCAATGAAAAACTGTTTTTT. V and J are TRBV28 and TRBJ1-4, with 7 positions matching TRBD1. The CDR3 length is 15 residues. The junction had 7 bases not matched to a gene; V was cut back by 4 bases and J by 5 bases. Germline-derived CDR1 and CDR2 are MDHEN and SYDVKM.

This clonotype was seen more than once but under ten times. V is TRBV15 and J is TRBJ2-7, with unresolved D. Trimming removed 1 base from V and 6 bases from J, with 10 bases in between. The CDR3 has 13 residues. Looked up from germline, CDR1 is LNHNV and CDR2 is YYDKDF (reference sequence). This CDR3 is CATSRVRGREQYF. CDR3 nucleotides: TGTGCCACCAGCAGAGTTCGAGGCCGCGAGCAGTACTTC.

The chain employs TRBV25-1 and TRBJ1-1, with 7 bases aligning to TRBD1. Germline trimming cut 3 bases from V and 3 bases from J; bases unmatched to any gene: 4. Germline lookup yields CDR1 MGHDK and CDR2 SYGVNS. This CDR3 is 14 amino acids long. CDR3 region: CASSDRDSYTEAFF. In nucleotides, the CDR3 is TGTGCCAGCAGTGATAGGGACAGCTACACTGAAGCTTTCTTT.

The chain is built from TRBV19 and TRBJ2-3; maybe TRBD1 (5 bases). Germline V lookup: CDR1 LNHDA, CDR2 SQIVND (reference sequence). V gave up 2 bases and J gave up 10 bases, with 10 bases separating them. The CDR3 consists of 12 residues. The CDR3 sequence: CASSIRQSPQYF. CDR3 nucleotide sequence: TGTGCCAGTAGTATACGACAGTCCCCGCAGTATTTT. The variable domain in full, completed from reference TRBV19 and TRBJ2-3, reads DGGITQSPKYLFRKEGQNVTLSCEQNLNHDAMYWYRQDPGQGLRLIYYSQIVNDFQKGDIAEGYSVSREKKESFPLTVTSAQKNPTAFYLCASSIRQSPQYFGPGTRLTVL.

This CDR3 reads CSANGGTSGVKTQYF. The CDR3 DNA reads TGCAGTGCTAACGGCGGGACTAGCGGGGTTAAGACCCAGTACTTC. The V and J genes are TRBV20-1 and TRBJ2-5, with 13 bases fitting TRBD2. This CDR3 spans 15 amino acids. The germline gives CDR1 DFQATT, CDR2 SNEGSKA (reference sequence). Trimming at V came to 4 bases and at J to 6 bases, leaving 8 bases not matched to a gene.

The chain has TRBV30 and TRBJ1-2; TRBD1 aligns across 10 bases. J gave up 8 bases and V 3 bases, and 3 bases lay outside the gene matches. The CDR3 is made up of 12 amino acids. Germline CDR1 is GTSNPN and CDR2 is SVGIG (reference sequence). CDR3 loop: CAWRWDRGGYTF. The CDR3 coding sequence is TGTGCCTGGAGATGGGACAGGGGCGGCTACACCTTC. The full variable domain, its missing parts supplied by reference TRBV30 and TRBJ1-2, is SQTIHQWPATLVQPVGSPLSLECTVEGTSNPNLYWYRQAAGRGLQLLFYSVGIGQISSEVPQNLSASRPQDRQFILSSKKLLLSDSGFYLCAWRWDRGGYTFGSGTRLTVV.

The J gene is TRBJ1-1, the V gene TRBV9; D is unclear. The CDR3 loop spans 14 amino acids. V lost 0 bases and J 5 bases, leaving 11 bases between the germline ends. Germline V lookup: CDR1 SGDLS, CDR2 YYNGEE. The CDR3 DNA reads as TGTGCCAGCAGCGTAGGTCACGTCTATACTGAAGCTTTCTTT. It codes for CASSVGHVYTEAFF.

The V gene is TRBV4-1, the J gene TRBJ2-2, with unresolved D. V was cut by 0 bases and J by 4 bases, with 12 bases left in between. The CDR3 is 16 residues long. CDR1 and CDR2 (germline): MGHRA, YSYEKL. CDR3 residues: CASSQDRLGPTGELFF. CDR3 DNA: TGCGCCAGCAGCCAAGATCGGCTAGGGCCCACCGGGGAGCTGTTTTTT.

CDR3 nucleotide sequence: TGCGCCAGCAGTTCCTGGACGGCCCGAGCCAAAAACATTCAGTACTTC. Residues: CASSSWTARAKNIQYF. The chain is built from TRBV5-1 and TRBJ2-4; D uncertain. Between the trimmed V and J ends, which lost 5 bases and 0 bases, there was a span of 15 bases. The CDR3 covers 16 residues. Germline V gene lookup returns CDR1 SGHRS and CDR2 YFSETQ.

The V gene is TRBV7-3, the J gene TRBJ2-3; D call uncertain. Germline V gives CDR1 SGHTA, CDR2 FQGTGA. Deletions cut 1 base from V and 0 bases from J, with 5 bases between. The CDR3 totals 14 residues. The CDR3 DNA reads TGTGCCAGCAGCTTAATGGGTAGCACAGATACGCAGTATTTT. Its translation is CASSLMGSTDTQYF.

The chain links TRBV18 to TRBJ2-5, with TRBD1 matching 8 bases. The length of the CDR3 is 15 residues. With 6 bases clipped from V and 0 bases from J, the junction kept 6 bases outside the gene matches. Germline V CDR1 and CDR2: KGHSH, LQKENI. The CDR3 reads CASSLDRENQETQYF. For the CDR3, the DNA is TGTGCCAGCTCCCTGGACAGGGAGAACCAAGAGACCCAGTACTTC.

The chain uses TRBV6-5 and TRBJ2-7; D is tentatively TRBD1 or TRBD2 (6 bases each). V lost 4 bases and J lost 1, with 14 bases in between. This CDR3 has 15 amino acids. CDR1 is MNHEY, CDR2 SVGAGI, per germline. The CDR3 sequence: CASSFTRDTSYEQYF. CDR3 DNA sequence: TGTGCCAGCAGTTTTACGCGGGACACTTCCTACGAGCAGTACTTC.